Sequencing of this T cell receptor beta chain was carried out in a study of T cell clusters in autoimmune cytopenias (dated by TCRdb to about 2019). Background on the whole study: TRB sequencing reached a median depth of approximately 50,000 reads per sample and yielded a median of around 2,400 distinct TRB clonotypes per sample. Peripheral blood TRB and IGH repertoires were sequenced in autoimmune cytopenia patients at active disease and during treatment follow-up, alongside healthy, CLL and autoimmune hepatitis controls. The goal of the study was to find out whether patients with autoimmune cytopenia have a disease-specific immune repertoire signature that could be used as a blood-based biomarker. Here is what the overall study found, with its caveats: In the comparison of secondary cytopenia with CLL, no cluster-lack signature showed up, apparently because the dominant lymphoma-associated repertoire masked the signature. The T cell clusters were defined only in silico, and the functional role of the clusters was left to be validated experimentally. GLIPH suggested that primary autoimmune cytopenia patients lacked physiological T cell clusters: 51 clusters were exclusive to healthy donors versus under 20 exclusive to patients. TRB repertoire shifts, with less even repertoires observed in secondary cytopenia and CLL, were mostly attributed to lymphoma bias rather than autoimmunity. Around 3-fold more exclusive TRB clusters were observed in healthy donors than in active autoimmune hepatitis patients, consistent with an autoimmunity-wide signature.

Per sample, 250 ng of peripheral blood genomic DNA, about 38,000 genome equivalents, was used for TRB amplification. Multiplex PCR with a touch-down protocol amplified TRB rearrangements, with the TRB-A and TRB-B primer pools combined in a single tube. Illumina adapters and sample indices were added to the amplicons through two consecutive PCR reactions using Phusion HS II polymerase. After gel purification with the NucleoSpin Gel and PCR Clean-up kit, the amplicons were quantified by Qubit and checked for quality on an Agilent 2100 Bioanalyzer. Sequencing of the libraries was done on an Illumina MiSeq with paired-end, single-indexed, 600-cycle runs. Concerning the study's data processing: MiXCR version 2.1.12, together with the default MiXCR reference library, was used to align and assemble the TRB reads. A clone was defined by each unique CDR3 nucleotide sequence, and the analysis included only productive sequences with two or more reads. Repertoire diversity was assessed by alpha-parameterized diversity profiles (alpha 0 to 5), including Shannon (alpha 1) and Simpson (alpha 2) indices, computed with an R script. The tcR package was used to compute combinatorial TRB VJ usage, and cohorts were compared on this usage by principal component analysis with ade4. GLIPH was used to cluster TCRbeta CDR3s in pairs of cohorts matched for age and read depth, and a Wilcoxon test was used to compare cluster frequencies. The reads went through TCRdb reprocessing, and each CDR3 protein sequence gets one entry with no DNA. The V and J calls, along with clone size, are taken from TCRdb and not from the paper's own processing. The table of this sample itemizes some 4,800 distinct CDR3 sequences. The ten largest clonotypes hold around 20% of the sample.

Via the germline V gene, CDR1 is KGHSH and CDR2 LQKENI. The CDR3 measures 13 amino acids from cysteine to phenylalanine. DNA is not on record. Without a recorded count, this clonotype is taken to be medium-sized (0.01 to 0.1%) from its frequency. Which antigen it targets is not known. The sequence came from a human donor with an autoimmune cytopenia or autoimmune hepatitis (not recorded which). What was sequenced was peripheral blood. In this chain, TRBV18 is recombined with TRBJ2-1. The CDR3 sequence is CASSVGSRDEQFF.